This entry is about one TCR beta chain. These data are taken from a study of blood T cell repertoires in COVID-19. Overall study: Acute-phase and convalescent COVID-19 samples originated in the United States, Italy and Spain. Sources were T cells, B-cell-depleted T cells, or PBMCs; the material itself was cDNA or gDNA.

Authors' data handling: Reference gene primer amplification in the assay estimated nucleated cell counts. Clones were read by immunoSEQ multiplex PCR, and TCRdb kept only the in-frame ones, dropping some. V, J and clone size are taken as reported in that table, and D and trimming were inferred from the DNA itself. The table includes some 220,000 clones, roughly 80% detected once. V lost 5 bases to trimming and J lost 6 bases, with 8 bases between them. Germline CDR1 MDHEN, CDR2 SYDVKM. CDR3 length: 12 amino acids. The V call is TRBV28, the J call TRBJ2-1, with D uncertain. The clonotype comes from a woman aged 70 to 79 with acute or convalescent COVID-19. The sample was peripheral blood. The CDR3 DNA reads as TGTGCCAGCAGTCCAGACACCAATGAGCAGTTCTTC. Its protein is CASSPDTNEQFF.